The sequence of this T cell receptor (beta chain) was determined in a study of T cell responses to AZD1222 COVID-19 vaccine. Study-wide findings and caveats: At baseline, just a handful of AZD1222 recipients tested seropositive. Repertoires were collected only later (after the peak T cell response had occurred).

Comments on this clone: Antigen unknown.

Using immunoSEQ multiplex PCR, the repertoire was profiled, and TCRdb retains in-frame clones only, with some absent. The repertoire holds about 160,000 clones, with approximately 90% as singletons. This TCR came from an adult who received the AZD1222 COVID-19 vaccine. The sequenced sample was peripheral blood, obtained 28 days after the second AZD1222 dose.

The CDR3: CASSLAGTGELFF. DNA for the CDR3: TGCGCCAGCAGCTTGGCTGGGACCGGGGAGCTGTTTTTT. The chain combines TRBV5-1 with TRBJ2-2; no firm D call. The CDR3 loop spans 13 amino acids. CDR1 and CDR2 from the germline V gene are SGHRS and YFSETQ. V lost 0 bases and J 5 bases, leaving 5 bases between the germline ends. Using reference TRBV5-1 and TRBJ2-2 for the parts outside the CDR3, the full variable domain is KAGVTQTPRYLIKTRGQQVTLSCSPISGHRSVSWYQQTPGQGLQFLFEYFSETQRNKGNFPGRFSGRQFSNSRSEMNVSTLELGDSALYLCASSLAGTGELFFGEGSRLTVL.